This T cell receptor beta chain stems from a study of beta chain features in type 1 diabetes. This clone has more than one count but fewer than ten. Its antigen is undetermined. Every bit of the isolated RNA underwent reverse transcription, so sequencing read expressed TCRB transcripts. A few million reads were obtained on average from naive, central memory and regulatory T cell samples. Sequenced by immunoSEQ multiplex PCR; TCRdb stores in-frame clones only, minus some. The sample yields some 900,000 clones, 15% to 20% seen once. Germline V gives CDR1 MDHEN, CDR2 SYDVKM. The CDR3 runs 17 residues. Trimming took 1 base from V and 2 from J; bases not matched to a gene: 9. Broader study findings: Patients with type 1 diabetes showed fewer VDJ junction insertions and more deletions.

This receptor was obtained from a woman under 30 in good health. Sequencing used naive CD4+ T cells from blood. This chain joins TRBV28 and TRBJ2-7; 9 bases agree with TRBD1. This CDR3 reads CASSLYRRGTGTYEQYF. CDR3 sequence (DNA): TGTGCCAGCAGTTTATACCGAAGAGGGACAGGGACCTACGAGCAGTACTTC.